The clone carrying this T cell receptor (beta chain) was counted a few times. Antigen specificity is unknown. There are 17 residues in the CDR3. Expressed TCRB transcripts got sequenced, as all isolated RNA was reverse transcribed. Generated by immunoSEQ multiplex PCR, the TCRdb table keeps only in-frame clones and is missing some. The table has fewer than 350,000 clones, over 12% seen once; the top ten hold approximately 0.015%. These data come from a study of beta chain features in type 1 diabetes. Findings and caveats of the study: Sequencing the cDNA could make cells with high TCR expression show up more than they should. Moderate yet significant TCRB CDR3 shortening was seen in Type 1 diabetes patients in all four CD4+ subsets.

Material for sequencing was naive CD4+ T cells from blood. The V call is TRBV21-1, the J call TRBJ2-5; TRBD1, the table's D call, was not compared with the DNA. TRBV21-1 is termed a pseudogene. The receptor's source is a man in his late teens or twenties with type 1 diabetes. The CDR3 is CASSKDRGQGQGETQYF. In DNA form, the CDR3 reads TGTGCCAGCAGCAAAGATCGGGGACAGGGCCAAGGAGAGACCCAGTACTTC.